One and the same sample provided the 22 T cell receptor beta chains below, sequenced in a study of blood T cell repertoires in COVID-19 (dated by TCRdb to the early 2020s). Receptor libraries were prepared by the immunoSEQ multiplex PCR assay. TCRdb carries this immuneACCESS record with in-frame sequences only. Its versions omit some clonotypes, under half of them owing to an unresolved V gene in the studies checked, with the rest unexplained. Across this sample there are approximately 210,000 clones, with approximately 84% seen only once. 1.9% of the sample is taken by the ten largest. The sequenced sample consisted of peripheral blood. These receptors were obtained from a middle-aged man with active or convalescent COVID-19.

The chain joins TRBV28 to TRBJ1-5; TRBD1 matches 8 bases. Germline V gene sequence: CDR1 MDHEN, CDR2 SYDVKM. This CDR3 comprises 15 residues. V lost 5 bases, J lost 3 bases, and 6 bases stayed unmatched. The CDR3 loop reads CASSPRQGNNQPQHF. CDR3 bases: TGTGCCAGCAGTCCCCGACAGGGGAACAATCAGCCCCAGCATTTT.

This chain joins TRBV11-2 and TRBJ2-7, with D possibly matching TRBD1 (6 bases). The length of the CDR3 is 14 residues. Germline V gene data show CDR1 as SGHAT and CDR2 as FQNNGV. The V end lost 6 bases, the J end lost 7 bases, and 19 bases lay between the germline ends. The CDR3 nucleotides are TGTGCCAGCAGGTACAGGAGCCCTACAGGGGAGCAGTACTTC. As protein: CASRYRSPTGEQYF.

In its sample, this clone was seen once. The rearrangement links TRBV28 to TRBJ2-2; D remains ambiguous. Trimming removed 5 bases at V and 3 bases at J, with 7 bases between. This CDR3 comprises 13 residues. Germline CDR1 MDHEN, CDR2 SYDVKM. The CDR3 DNA reads TGTGCCAGCAGTCGACAAGACACCGGGGAGCTGTTTTTT. It encodes CASSRQDTGELFF. The full variable domain, rest sourced from reference TRBV28 and TRBJ2-2, is DVKVTQSSRYLVKRTGEKVFLECVQDMDHENMFWYRQDPGLGLRLIYFSYDVKMKEKGDIPEGYSVSREKKERFSLILESASTNQTSMYLCASSRQDTGELFFGEGSRLTVL.

The J gene is TRBJ1-2, the V gene TRBV27; a weak D match, TRBD1 (6 bases). Per germline, CDR1 MNHEY and CDR2 SMNVEV (reference sequence). V gave up 4 bases and J gave up 4 bases, with 10 bases separating them. CDR3 length: 13 amino acids. The CDR3 reads CASSSDSLYGYTF. The CDR3 nucleotides are TGTGCCAGCAGTTCGGACAGTCTCTATGGCTACACCTTC.

The chain joins TRBV19 to TRBJ1-5; D not certain. The CDR3 sequence is 13 residues long. The V end lost 5 bases, the J end lost 6 bases, and 11 bases lay between the germline ends. Germline CDR1 and CDR2: LNHDA and SQIVND (reference sequence). CDR3 nucleotide sequence: TGTGCCAGTAGTTCCCCCCCTAGTCAGCCCCAGCATTTT. Protein sequence: CASSSPPSQPQHF.

The V gene is TRBV5-1, the J gene TRBJ2-5, with a possible D match to TRBD1 (6 bases). The germline CDR1 and CDR2 sequences are SGHRS and YFSETQ. The CDR3 loop spans 14 amino acids. The ends were cut back, 3 bases at V and 5 bases at J, with 14 bases in the middle. The CDR3 sequence is CASSSGRGGETQYF. The CDR3 DNA reads as TGCGCCAGCAGCTCCGGCAGGGGCGGCGAGACCCAGTACTTC.

This chain connects TRBV19 to TRBJ2-7; D might be TRBD2 (6 bases). Germline CDR1 reads LNHDA; CDR2 reads SQIVND (reference sequence). This CDR3 region has 15 residues. V lost 4 bases to trimming and J lost 3 bases, with 16 bases between them. The CDR3 reads CASSSMAGKGYEQYF. In DNA form, the CDR3 reads TGTGCCAGTAGTAGTATGGCGGGGAAGGGCTACGAGCAGTACTTC.

This sequence joins TRBV19 and TRBJ1-2; 10 nucleotides agree with TRBD1. Germline assignment: CDR1 LNHDA and CDR2 SQIVND (reference sequence). This CDR3 comprises 15 residues. V was clipped by 4 bases and J by 4 bases; unmatched bases: 6. This CDR3 is CASSTDRGPVYGYTF. The CDR3 region has the DNA TGTGCCAGTAGTACCGACAGGGGGCCCGTCTATGGCTACACCTTC.

With respect to this clone: Other DNA sequences within the sample encode an identical CDR3. The V call is TRBV5-1, the J call TRBJ2-1; 9 bases map to TRBD1. Looked up from germline, CDR1 is SGHRS and CDR2 is YFSETQ. V lost 7 bases and J lost 2; bases outside the gene matches: 4. This CDR3 has 14 amino acids. The CDR3 sequence: CASRTGEPYNEQFF. The DNA of the CDR3 is TGCGCCAGCCGGACAGGGGAGCCCTACAATGAGCAGTTCTTC.

The rearrangement uses TRBV25-1 and TRBJ2-1, with 10 bases lining up with TRBD1. V shed 5 bases, J shed 6 bases, and the junction held 13 bases outside the gene matches. Germline-derived CDR1 and CDR2 are MGHDK and SYGVNS. There are 17 residues in the CDR3. The CDR3 spells CASSPTDGTGDINEQFF. The CDR3 DNA is TGTGCCAGCAGTCCTACAGATGGGACAGGGGATATCAATGAGCAGTTCTTC.

V is TRBV3-1 (or the pseudogene TRBV3-2) and J is TRBJ1-3; D call uncertain. V was clipped by 5 bases and J by 7 bases, with 12 bases between them. The V gene's germline CDR1 is LGHDT and CDR2 YNNKEL (reference sequence). The length of the CDR3 is 13 residues. The CDR3 sequence: CASSERWRNTIYF. The CDR3 region has the DNA TGTGCCAGCAGCGAACGATGGAGGAACACCATATATTTT.

The rearrangement joins TRBV7-3 to TRBJ2-5; D possibly corresponds to TRBD1 (5 bases). This CDR3 comprises 13 residues. V was trimmed by 2 bases and J by 2 bases, leaving 6 bases between them. CDR1 and CDR2 (germline): SGHTA, FQGTGA. The CDR3 here is CASSLDRQETQYF. CDR3 nucleotides: TGTGCCAGCAGCTTAGACAGACAAGAGACCCAGTACTTC.

This chain uses TRBV30 with TRBJ1-5, with 7 positions matching TRBD1. Germline V lookup: CDR1 GTSNPN, CDR2 SVGIG (reference sequence). J was trimmed by 3 bases and V by 8 bases; bases with no gene match: 16. The length of the CDR3 is 16 residues. This CDR3 reads CAGQNHRGENNQPQHF. CDR3 sequence (DNA): TGTGCCGGACAAAACCACAGGGGTGAGAACAATCAGCCCCAGCATTTT. The whole variable domain, remainder taken from reference TRBV30 and TRBJ1-5, is SQTIHQWPATLVQPVGSPLSLECTVEGTSNPNLYWYRQAAGRGLQLLFYSVGIGQISSEVPQNLSASRPQDRQFILSSKKLLLSDSGFYLCAGQNHRGENNQPQHFGDGTRLSIL.

The gene calls are TRBV15 and TRBJ1-2; D uncertain. The germline V and J ends were trimmed by 5 bases and 0 bases, with 7 bases remaining between them. Germline V CDR1 and CDR2: LNHNV, YYDKDF (reference sequence). The CDR3 loop spans 13 amino acids. The CDR3 region is CATSRGPNYGYTF. The CDR3 nucleotides are TGTGCCACCAGCCGCGGTCCTAACTATGGCTACACCTTC.

The gene calls are TRBV5-1 and TRBJ2-3, with 10 bases identical to TRBD1. CDR1 and CDR2 from the germline V gene are SGHRS and YFSETQ. Trimming at V came to 0 bases and at J to 4 bases, leaving 5 bases not matched to a gene. The CDR3 contains 16 residues. DNA for the CDR3: TGCGCCAGCAGCTTGGATATAGGACAGGGGGCAGATACGCAGTATTTT. Protein sequence: CASSLDIGQGADTQYF.

The V gene is TRBV25-1, the J gene TRBJ2-3, with TRBD2 matching 13 bases. This CDR3 contains 17 residues. The J segment lost 4 bases and the V segment lost 1 base, leaving 5 bases of the junction unmatched. CDR1 and CDR2 (germline): MGHDK, SYGVNS. CDR3 in amino acids: CASSESTSGGWPDTQYF. CDR3 nucleotide sequence: TGTGCCAGCAGTGAATCGACTAGCGGGGGGTGGCCAGATACGCAGTATTTT.

This chain joins TRBV12-3 or TRBV12-4 and TRBJ1-6; no definite D call. The CDR3 loop spans 13 amino acids. The germline V and J ends were trimmed by 6 bases and 7 bases, with 10 bases remaining between them. The CDR3 here is CASRLEVNSPLHF. CDR3 in DNA: TGTGCCAGCAGACTTGAGGTGAATTCACCCCTCCACTTT.

This clone has only one observation. V and J are TRBV24-1 and TRBJ2-2; 7 nucleotides align to TRBD1. With 4 bases clipped from V and 0 bases from J, the junction kept 4 bases outside the gene matches. Germline CDR1 and CDR2: KGHDR and SFDVKD. The CDR3 is 16 residues long. The CDR3, as DNA: TGTGCCACCAGTGACTACAGGGGCCCGAACACCGGGGAGCTGTTTTTT. It is translated as CATSDYRGPNTGELFF.

The chain carries TRBV5-1 and TRBJ2-2; the match to TRBD1 covers 7 bases. In germline, CDR1 is SGHRS, CDR2 YFSETQ. CDR3 length: 14 residues. Trimming took 4 bases from V and 3 from J; bases not matched to a gene: 3. CDR3 sequence (DNA): TGCGCCAGCAGCGGAACAGGGGACACCGGGGAGCTGTTTTTT. This codes for CASSGTGDTGELFF.

The CDR3 sequence: CASSIAGTAKETQYF. CDR3 nucleotides: TGTGCCAGCAGTATTGCCGGGACAGCGAAAGAGACCCAGTACTTC. The V call is TRBV6-5, the J call TRBJ2-5; the match to TRBD1 covers 7 bases. Germline lookup yields CDR1 MNHEY and CDR2 SVGAGI. This CDR3 has 15 amino acids. J gave up 3 bases and V 5 bases, and 9 bases lay outside the gene matches.

This rearrangement joins TRBV11-2 to TRBJ1-6; 8 nucleotides match TRBD1. The CDR3 runs to 16 residues. The V gene's germline CDR1 is SGHAT and CDR2 FQNNGV. V lost 4 bases and J lost 9; bases outside the gene matches: 11. The CDR3 nucleotides read TGTGCCAGCAGCTACCTTCCCAGGACAGGGCGTTCACCCCTCCACTTT. This translates into CASSYLPRTGRSPLHF.

The gene calls are TRBV6-5 and TRBJ2-7; 10 bases map to TRBD1. Per germline, CDR1 MNHEY and CDR2 SVGAGI. Unmatched junction bases numbered 3, after V lost 6 bases and J lost 1 base. The CDR3 is 14 amino acids. CDR3 sequence: CASRRTGGSYEQYF. The DNA of the CDR3 is TGTGCCAGCAGACGGACAGGGGGATCCTACGAGCAGTACTTC.